The next 15 T cell receptor beta chains were all read from a single sample in a study of T cell responses to AZD1222 COVID-19 vaccine. Clones were sequenced by immunoSEQ multiplex PCR, and TCRdb holds only the in-frame ones, with some missing. The repertoire includes approximately 68,000 clones, more than 75% of them detected once, and 4% to 5.5% sits in the top ten. Sequences were derived from peripheral blood, sampled 28 days after the second dose of the MenACWY control vaccine. Receptors were obtained from an adult who received the MenACWY meningococcal vaccine as a control.

In DNA, the CDR3 is TGCGCCAGCAGCTTGGAGGGGGGCGCGAACACCGGGGAGCTGTTTTTT. Translation gives CASSLEGGANTGELFF. The rearrangement links TRBV5-1 to TRBJ2-2; D assignment may be TRBD1 or TRBD2 (6 bases each). The CDR3 has 16 amino acids. Trimming left V 0 bases short and J 0 bases short, with 9 bases between. The germline V gene has CDR1 SGHRS and CDR2 YFSETQ.

The chain is built from TRBV27 and TRBJ1-6, with 7 bases that match TRBD1. Trimming at V came to 7 bases and at J to 6 bases, leaving 6 bases not matched to a gene. Germline CDR1 MNHEY, CDR2 SMNVEV (reference sequence). The CDR3 sequence is 14 residues long. This CDR3 reads CASNNRGVNSPLHF. The CDR3 region has the DNA TGTGCCAGCAATAACAGGGGCGTTAATTCACCCCTCCACTTT.

The V and J genes are TRBV2 and TRBJ1-2; 7 bases match TRBD1. Germline V gene sequence: CDR1 SNHLY, CDR2 FYNNEI. This CDR3 contains 14 residues. The J segment lost 8 bases and the V segment lost 4 bases, leaving 10 bases of the junction unmatched. CDR3 sequence (DNA): TGTGCCAGCAGTGCGGGACAGAACAAGGAAGGCTACACCTTC. It specifies CASSAGQNKEGYTF.

V and J are TRBV9 and TRBJ1-1; 7 positions match TRBD1. The trim removed 4 bases at V and 3 bases at J, leaving 9 bases unmatched. Per the germline V gene, CDR1 is SGDLS and CDR2 is YYNGEE. The CDR3 length is 15 residues. CDR3: CASSPGVRGDTEAFF. The CDR3 DNA reads TGTGCCAGCAGCCCGGGAGTCAGGGGGGACACTGAAGCTTTCTTT.

This chain links TRBV6-6 with TRBJ1-2; possibly TRBD1 for D (5 bases). The CDR3 covers 12 residues. V lost 8 bases and J 7 bases, leaving 14 bases between the germline ends. From germline, CDR1 is MNHNY and CDR2 SVGAGI (reference sequence). CDR3 amino acids: CASQGAYFGYTF. CDR3 bases: TGTGCCAGCCAAGGGGCCTACTTTGGCTACACCTTC.

The chain couples TRBV7-8 to TRBJ2-7; 8 positions match TRBD1. With 0 bases clipped from V and 4 bases from J, the junction kept 2 bases outside the gene matches. Per germline, CDR1 SGHVS and CDR2 FQNEAQ. The CDR3 spans 14 residues. The DNA of the CDR3 is TGTGCCAGCAGCTTAGCTGGACAGGGTTACGAGCAGTACTTC. It translates to CASSLAGQGYEQYF.

V usage is TRBV7-3 and J usage is TRBJ2-2, with D tentatively TRBD1 (5 bases). Deletions cut 0 bases from V and 6 bases from J, with 11 bases between. The CDR3 loop spans 15 amino acids. Germline V lookup: CDR1 SGHTA, CDR2 FQGTGA. The DNA for the CDR3 is TGTGCCAGCAGCTTAACCAGGGAACGGGCCGGGGAGCTGTTTTTT. Translation gives CASSLTRERAGELFF.

The gene calls are TRBV6-5 and TRBJ1-2; maybe TRBD1 (6 bases). This CDR3 is built from 15 residues. Trimming shortened V by 6 bases and J by 1 base, and 15 bases separated the two germline ends. CDR1 is MNHEY and CDR2 is SVGAGI in the germline V gene. CDR3 bases: TGTGCCAGCAGCCCCGCGGACAGTTATAACTATGGCTACACCTTC. It codes for CASSPADSYNYGYTF.

V gene TRBV5-5 combines with J gene TRBJ2-7; D not resolved. V was cut by 3 bases and J by 3 bases, with 10 bases left in between. This CDR3 spans 13 amino acids. Germline V gene sequence: CDR1 SGHKS, CDR2 YYEKEE (reference sequence). The CDR3 here is CASSWGMDYEQYF. The CDR3 DNA follows: TGTGCCAGCAGCTGGGGTATGGACTACGAGCAGTACTTC.

The gene calls are TRBV5-1 and TRBJ2-7; weak D call: TRBD2 (6 bases). The germline V gene encodes CDR1 SGHRS and CDR2 YFSETQ. The length of the CDR3 is 15 residues. V was trimmed by 5 bases and J by 0 bases, leaving 15 bases between them. CDR3 nucleotide sequence: TGCGCCAGCAGTGGTGACGGGGGTAGCTCCTACGAGCAGTACTTC. Its translation is CASSGDGGSSYEQYF.

This clone occurred a few times. V and J are TRBV28 and TRBJ1-1, with 7 bases identical to TRBD1. V shed 8 bases and J 1 base; nucleotides not matched to a gene: 7. Germline CDR1 reads MDHEN; CDR2 reads SYDVKM. The CDR3 is 14 amino acids. This CDR3 reads CASGLGTANTEAFF. The CDR3 DNA follows: TGTGCCAGCGGACTAGGGACAGCGAACACTGAAGCTTTCTTT.

This clone was found once. The chain carries TRBV5-4 and TRBJ2-3, with D hard to call. In germline, CDR1 is SGHNT, CDR2 YYREEE (reference sequence). With 4 bases removed from V and 0 bases from J, the gap between germline ends came to 18 bases. This CDR3 region has 17 residues. The CDR3 protein is CASSPNPDKSSTDTQYF. The CDR3 DNA follows: TGTGCCAGCAGCCCGAACCCCGACAAATCTAGCACAGATACGCAGTATTTT. Supplemented by reference TRBV5-4 and TRBJ2-3, the full variable domain reads ETGVTQSPTHLIKTRGQQVTLRCSSQSGHNTVSWYQQALGQGPQFIFQYYREEENGRGNFPPRFSGLQFPNYSSELNVNALELDDSALYLCASSPNPDKSSTDTQYFGPGTRLTVL.

In DNA form, the CDR3 reads TGTGCCAGCAGCCAACAGGGGGGGGCGCAAGGTACGCAGTATTTT. It translates to CASSQQGGAQGTQYF. The chain combines TRBV3-1 (or the pseudogene TRBV3-2) with TRBJ2-3, with D possibly called TRBD1 or TRBD2 (7 bases each). The V end was cut by 2 bases, the J end by 8 bases, with 17 bases between. CDR1 is LGHDT, CDR2 YNNKEL, per germline (reference sequence). This CDR3 contains 15 residues.

J is TRBJ2-3 and V is TRBV10-3; D uncertain. V lost 11 bases, J lost 5 bases, and 14 bases lay in between. This CDR3 has 12 residues. CDR1 is ENHRY, CDR2 SYGVKD, per germline. CDR3 loop: CAAQAGEDTQYF. CDR3 nucleotide sequence: TGTGCCGCCCAAGCTGGGGAAGATACGCAGTATTTT.

The chain carries TRBV28 and TRBJ1-2; TRBD1 agrees at 8 bases. The CDR3 spans 12 residues. Germline CDR1 and CDR2: MDHEN and SYDVKM. J was trimmed by 8 bases and V by 9 bases; bases with no gene match: 8. The CDR3 sequence is CASGQGTFGYTF. The DNA of the CDR3 is TGTGCCAGTGGACAGGGAACCTTCGGCTACACCTTC.